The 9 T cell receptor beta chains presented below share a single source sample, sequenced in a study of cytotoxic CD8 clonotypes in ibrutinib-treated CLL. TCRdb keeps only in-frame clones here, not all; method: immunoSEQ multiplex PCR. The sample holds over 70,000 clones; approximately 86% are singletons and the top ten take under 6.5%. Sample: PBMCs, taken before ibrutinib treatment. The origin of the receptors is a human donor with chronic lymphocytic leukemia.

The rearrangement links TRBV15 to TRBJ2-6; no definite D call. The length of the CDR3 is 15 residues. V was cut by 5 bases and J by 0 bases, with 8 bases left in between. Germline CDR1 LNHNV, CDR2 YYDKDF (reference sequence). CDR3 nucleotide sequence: TGTGCCACCAGCGCTAGAATCTCTGGGGCCAACGTCCTGACTTTC. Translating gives CATSARISGANVLTF.

CDR3 sequence: CASSSNSLAGATATDTQYF. The CDR3 DNA sequence: TGTGCCAGTAGCTCTAATTCCCTAGCGGGAGCCACCGCCACAGATACGCAGTATTTT. The chain employs TRBV19 and TRBJ2-3, with 10 bases matching TRBD2. The V and J ends lost 6 bases and 2 bases, in that order; junction bases with no gene match: 17. The CDR3 consists of 19 residues. Germline-derived CDR1 and CDR2 are LNHDA and SQIVND (reference sequence).

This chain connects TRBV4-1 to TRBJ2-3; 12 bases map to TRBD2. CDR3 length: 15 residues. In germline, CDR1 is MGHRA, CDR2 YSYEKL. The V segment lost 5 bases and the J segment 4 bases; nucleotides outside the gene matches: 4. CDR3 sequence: CASSTRLAGADTQYF. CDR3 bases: TGCGCCAGCAGCACTCGACTAGCGGGAGCAGATACGCAGTATTTT.

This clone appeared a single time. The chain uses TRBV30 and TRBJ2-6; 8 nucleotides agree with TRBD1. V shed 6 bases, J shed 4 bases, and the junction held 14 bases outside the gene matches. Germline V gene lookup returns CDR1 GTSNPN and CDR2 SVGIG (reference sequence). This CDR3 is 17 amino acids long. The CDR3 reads CACPPGQGASGANVLTF. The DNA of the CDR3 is TGTGCCTGCCCCCCCGGGCAGGGGGCTTCCGGGGCCAACGTCCTGACTTTC.

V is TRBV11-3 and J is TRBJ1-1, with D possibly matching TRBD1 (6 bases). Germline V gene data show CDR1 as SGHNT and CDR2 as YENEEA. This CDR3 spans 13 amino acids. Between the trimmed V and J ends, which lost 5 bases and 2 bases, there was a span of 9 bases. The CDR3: CASSATGNTEAFF. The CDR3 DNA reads TGTGCCAGCAGCGCGACAGGAAACACTGAAGCTTTCTTT.

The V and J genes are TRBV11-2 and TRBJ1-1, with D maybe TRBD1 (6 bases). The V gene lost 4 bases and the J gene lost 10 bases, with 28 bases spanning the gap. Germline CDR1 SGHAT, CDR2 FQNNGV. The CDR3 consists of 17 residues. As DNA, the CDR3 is TGTGCCAGCAGCTCCGTCCAAGAACAGGGTGGTCTGAAGGGAGCTTTCTTT. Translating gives CASSSVQEQGGLKGAFF.

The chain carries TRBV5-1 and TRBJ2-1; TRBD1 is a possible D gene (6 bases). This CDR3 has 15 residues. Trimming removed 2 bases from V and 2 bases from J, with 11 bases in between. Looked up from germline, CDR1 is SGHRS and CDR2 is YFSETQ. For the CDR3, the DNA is TGCGCCAGCAGCTTTATACAGGGACCCTACAATGAGCAGTTCTTC. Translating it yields CASSFIQGPYNEQFF.

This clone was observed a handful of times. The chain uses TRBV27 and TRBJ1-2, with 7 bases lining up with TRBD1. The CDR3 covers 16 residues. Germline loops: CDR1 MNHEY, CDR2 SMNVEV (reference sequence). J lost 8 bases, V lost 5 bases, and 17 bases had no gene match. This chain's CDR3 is CASSRRQGSAPGGYTF. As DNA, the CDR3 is TGTGCCAGCAGTAGAAGACAGGGATCCGCCCCGGGCGGCTACACCTTC.

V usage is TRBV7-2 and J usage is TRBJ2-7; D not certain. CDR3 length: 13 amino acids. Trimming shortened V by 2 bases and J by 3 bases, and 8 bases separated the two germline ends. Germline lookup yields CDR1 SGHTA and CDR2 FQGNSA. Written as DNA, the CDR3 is TGTGCCAGCAGCTTACCAGAGTACTACGAGCAGTACTTC. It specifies CASSLPEYYEQYF.